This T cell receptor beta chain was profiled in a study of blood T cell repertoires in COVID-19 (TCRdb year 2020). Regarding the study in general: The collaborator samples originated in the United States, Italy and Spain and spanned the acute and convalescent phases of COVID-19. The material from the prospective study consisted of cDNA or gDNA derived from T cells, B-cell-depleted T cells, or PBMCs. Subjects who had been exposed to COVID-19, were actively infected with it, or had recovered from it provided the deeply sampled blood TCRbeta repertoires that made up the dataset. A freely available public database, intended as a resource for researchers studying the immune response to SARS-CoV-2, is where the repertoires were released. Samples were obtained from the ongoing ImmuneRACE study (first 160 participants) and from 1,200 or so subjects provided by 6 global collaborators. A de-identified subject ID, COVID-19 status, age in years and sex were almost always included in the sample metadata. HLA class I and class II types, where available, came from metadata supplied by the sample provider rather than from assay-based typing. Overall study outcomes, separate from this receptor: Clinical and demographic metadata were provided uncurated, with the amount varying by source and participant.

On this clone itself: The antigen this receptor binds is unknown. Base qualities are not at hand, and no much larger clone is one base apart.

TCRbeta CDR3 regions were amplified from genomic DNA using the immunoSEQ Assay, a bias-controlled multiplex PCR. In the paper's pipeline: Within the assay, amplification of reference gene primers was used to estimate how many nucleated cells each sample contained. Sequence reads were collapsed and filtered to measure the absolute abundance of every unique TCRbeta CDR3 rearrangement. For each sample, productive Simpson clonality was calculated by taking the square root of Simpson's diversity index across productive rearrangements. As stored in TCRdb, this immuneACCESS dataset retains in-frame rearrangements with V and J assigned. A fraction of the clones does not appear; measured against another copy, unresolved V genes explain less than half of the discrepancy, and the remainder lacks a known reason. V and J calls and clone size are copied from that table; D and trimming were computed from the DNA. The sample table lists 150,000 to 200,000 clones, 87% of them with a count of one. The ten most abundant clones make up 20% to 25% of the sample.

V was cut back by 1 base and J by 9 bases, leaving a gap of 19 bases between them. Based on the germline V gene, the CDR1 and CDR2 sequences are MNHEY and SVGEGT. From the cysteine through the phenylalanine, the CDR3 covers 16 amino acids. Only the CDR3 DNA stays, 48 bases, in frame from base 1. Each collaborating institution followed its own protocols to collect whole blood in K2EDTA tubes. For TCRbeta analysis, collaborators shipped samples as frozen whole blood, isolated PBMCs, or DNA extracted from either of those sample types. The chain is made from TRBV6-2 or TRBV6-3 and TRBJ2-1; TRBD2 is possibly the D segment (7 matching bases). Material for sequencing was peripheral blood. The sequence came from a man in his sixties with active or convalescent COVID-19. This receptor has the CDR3 CASSYLHNRGGVEQFF. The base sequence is TGTGCCAGCAGTTACTTACACAACCGCGGGGGCGTTGAGCAGTTCTTC.